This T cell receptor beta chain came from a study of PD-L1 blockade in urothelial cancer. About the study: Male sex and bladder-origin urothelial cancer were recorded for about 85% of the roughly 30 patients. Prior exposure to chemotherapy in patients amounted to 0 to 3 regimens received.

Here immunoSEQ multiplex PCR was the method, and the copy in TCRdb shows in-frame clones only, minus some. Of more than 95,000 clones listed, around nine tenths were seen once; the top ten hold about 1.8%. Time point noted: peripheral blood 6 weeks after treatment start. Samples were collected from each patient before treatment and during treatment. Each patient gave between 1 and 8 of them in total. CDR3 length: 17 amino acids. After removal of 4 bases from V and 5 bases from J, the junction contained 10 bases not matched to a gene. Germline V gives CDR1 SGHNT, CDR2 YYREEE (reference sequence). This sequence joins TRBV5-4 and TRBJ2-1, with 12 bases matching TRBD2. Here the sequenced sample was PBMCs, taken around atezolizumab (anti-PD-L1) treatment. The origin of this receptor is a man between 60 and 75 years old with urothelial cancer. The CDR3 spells CASSPPLTSGRHNEQFF. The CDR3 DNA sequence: TGTGCCAGCAGCCCGCCCTTAACTAGCGGGAGGCACAATGAGCAGTTCTTC.